The 17 T cell receptor beta chains reported below all come from one sample, sequenced in a study of CD8+ T cells in alopecia areata. cDNA reverse transcribed from extracted RNA served as the sequencing template. Sequencing was performed with immunoSEQ multiplex PCR; in TCRdb, only in-frame clones are kept and a portion is missing. Here the sample spans roughly 120,000 clones, around 64% being singletons. Material: CD4+ T cells sorted from blood. Source of these receptors: a human donor in good health.

This clone was detected once. The chain employs TRBV10-1 and TRBJ1-1; the match to TRBD1 covers 8 bases. CDR1 WNHNN and CDR2 SYGVQD come from the germline V gene (reference sequence). The CDR3 totals 13 residues. The V segment lost 6 bases and the J segment 6 bases; nucleotides outside the gene matches: 6. The chain's CDR3 is CASSGQGPAEAFF. The CDR3 DNA sequence: TGCGCCAGCAGCGGACAGGGCCCGGCTGAAGCTTTCTTT.

The CDR3: CASPGPQHF. For the CDR3, the DNA is TGTGCCAGCCCCGGGCCCCAGCATTTT. This chain connects TRBV7-9 to TRBJ1-5; D remains ambiguous. V shed 8 bases and J shed 9 bases, with 5 bases lying between them. Germline V lookup: CDR1 SEHNR, CDR2 FQNEAQ (reference sequence). The CDR3 contains 9 residues.

V usage is TRBV7-9 and J usage is TRBJ2-5; D may be TRBD1 (5 bases). V dropped 6 bases and J dropped 1 base, with 18 bases sitting between them. Germline CDR1 SEHNR, CDR2 FQNEAQ (reference sequence). This CDR3 has 16 amino acids. The DNA for the CDR3 is TGTGCCAGCAGACCAGGGCCCGGATTAACCCAAGAGACCCAGTACTTC. Amino acids: CASRPGPGLTQETQYF.

This clone was observed a single time. The gene calls are TRBV29-1 and TRBJ2-1, with D possibly matching TRBD2 (6 bases). From germline, CDR1 is SQVTM and CDR2 ANQGSEA. This CDR3 has 15 amino acids. Trimming stripped 4 bases from V and 5 bases from J, with 18 bases between. The CDR3 region has the DNA TGCAGCGTTGGCTCATGGGGGGACCAGCACAATGAGCAGTTCTTC. Residues: CSVGSWGDQHNEQFF.

The chain recombines TRBV30 with TRBJ2-5; a weak D match, TRBD2 (6 bases). Germline lookup yields CDR1 GTSNPN and CDR2 SVGIG (reference sequence). V lost 5 bases, J lost 4 bases, and 11 bases lay in between. CDR3 length: 12 amino acids. CDR3 sequence: CAWGGTRETQYF. For the CDR3, the DNA is TGTGCCTGGGGGGGGACGAGAGAGACCCAGTACTTC.

This clone was observed a handful of times. The chain links TRBV7-2 to TRBJ1-1, with D possibly TRBD1 on 6 matching bases. V lost 4 bases, J lost 8 bases, and 14 bases lay in between. CDR1 is SGHTA and CDR2 is FQGNSA in the germline V gene. This CDR3 has 13 residues. Here the CDR3 DNA reads TGTGCCAGCAGCTCTTTCCTGAGGGGGGAAGCTTTCTTT. As protein: CASSSFLRGEAFF.

The chain recombines TRBV6-5 with TRBJ2-7; D is possibly TRBD2 (7 bases). This CDR3 contains 13 residues. The germline V and J ends were trimmed by 6 bases and 2 bases, with 11 bases remaining between them. Germline loops: CDR1 MNHEY, CDR2 SVGAGI. CDR3 protein: CASRGGGPYEQYF. The CDR3 DNA follows: TGTGCCAGCAGGGGCGGGGGCCCCTACGAGCAGTACTTC.

The chain carries TRBV30 and TRBJ2-7; the D is unclear. This CDR3 region has 12 residues. The V gene lost 3 bases and the J gene lost 2 bases, with 8 bases spanning the gap. Germline loops: CDR1 GTSNPN, CDR2 SVGIG (reference sequence). CDR3 region: CAWSLEPYEQYF. The CDR3 nucleotides are TGTGCCTGGAGCCTGGAACCCTACGAGCAGTACTTC.

The V and J genes are TRBV4-2 and TRBJ2-5, with D perhaps matching TRBD1 (5 bases). The germline gives CDR1 LGHNA, CDR2 YNFKEQ. Trimming removed 0 bases from V and 5 bases from J, with 7 bases in between. The CDR3 runs 13 residues. The CDR3 region has the DNA TGTGCCAGCAGCCAAGACTACAGGGAGACCCAGTACTTC. It specifies CASSQDYRETQYF.

The CDR3 spells CASSAMTSGRLSQETQYF. CDR3 nucleotide sequence: TGTGCCAGCAGCGCTATGACTAGCGGTCGTTTGAGTCAAGAGACCCAGTACTTC. The V and J genes are TRBV9 and TRBJ2-5, with TRBD2 matching over 9 bases. Per germline, CDR1 SGDLS and CDR2 YYNGEE. This CDR3 has 18 residues. V was clipped by 3 bases and J by 2 bases; unmatched bases: 14. Variable domain in full (rest from reference TRBV9 and TRBJ2-5): DSGVTQTPKHLITATGQRVTLRCSPRSGDLSVYWYQQSLDQGLQFLIQYYNGEERAKGNILERFSAQQFPDLHSELNLSSLELGDSALYFCASSAMTSGRLSQETQYFGPGTRLLVL.

The chain carries TRBV29-1 and TRBJ2-5; 8 positions match TRBD2. Losses at the gene ends were 4 bases for V and 2 bases for J; bases not matched to a gene: 3. Germline V CDR1 and CDR2: SQVTM, ANQGSEA. This CDR3 is 13 amino acids long. CDR3 bases: TGCAGCGTTGCCACTAGCGGACAAGAGACCCAGTACTTC. It encodes CSVATSGQETQYF.

This clone was seen only a few times. The chain links TRBV30 to TRBJ2-4; unclear D gene. Trimming left V 6 bases short and J 5 bases short, with 20 bases between. Per germline, CDR1 GTSNPN and CDR2 SVGIG (reference sequence). CDR3 length: 15 residues. The CDR3 DNA sequence: TGTGCCTGTCGAAAGAGTAGGGATCAGGAAAACATTCAGTACTTC. It codes for CACRKSRDQENIQYF.

This chain connects TRBV14 to TRBJ1-6; 7 positions match TRBD1. The germline V gene encodes CDR1 SGHDN and CDR2 FVKESK. Trimming at V came to 0 bases and at J to 4 bases, leaving 6 bases not matched to a gene. This CDR3 spans 17 amino acids. The DNA for the CDR3 is TGTGCCAGCAGCCAAGACCTAGGGACAGCTTATAATTCACCCCTCCACTTT. Its protein product is CASSQDLGTAYNSPLHF.

This clone occurred a few times. This sequence joins TRBV19 and TRBJ1-6; D is ambiguous. CDR1 LNHDA and CDR2 SQIVND come from the germline V gene (reference sequence). This CDR3 has 12 amino acids. The V gene lost 4 bases and the J gene lost 8 bases, with 6 bases spanning the gap. CDR3 coding DNA: TGTGCCAGTAGTAGAGGCGATTCACCCCTCCACTTT. Protein: CASSRGDSPLHF.

The rearrangement joins TRBV30 to TRBJ1-2, with no clear D. V was trimmed by 5 bases and J by 2 bases, leaving 15 bases between them. Germline V gene lookup returns CDR1 GTSNPN and CDR2 SVGIG (reference sequence). The CDR3 consists of 14 residues. This CDR3 is CAWFVRAENYGYTF. DNA of the CDR3: TGTGCCTGGTTCGTTCGGGCAGAGAACTATGGCTACACCTTC.

The genes are TRBV7-2 and TRBJ2-6; D uncertain. The CDR3 sequence is 14 residues long. Germline loops: CDR1 SGHTA, CDR2 FQGNSA. Trimming took 3 bases from V and 16 from J, leaving 19 bases between them. This chain's CDR3 is CASSFKTGNRVLTF. The CDR3 DNA follows: TGTGCCAGCAGCTTCAAAACGGGTAACCGAGTACTGACTTTC.

The chain recombines TRBV7-8 with TRBJ1-1; D is uncertain. Germline V gene data show CDR1 as SGHVS and CDR2 as FQNEAQ. V was clipped by 5 bases and J by 1 base, with 20 bases between them. This CDR3 contains 17 residues. The CDR3, as DNA: TGTGCCAGCAGCCCACAGATCGCCTTCTTGGAGAACACTGAAGCTTTCTTT. Protein: CASSPQIAFLENTEAFF.